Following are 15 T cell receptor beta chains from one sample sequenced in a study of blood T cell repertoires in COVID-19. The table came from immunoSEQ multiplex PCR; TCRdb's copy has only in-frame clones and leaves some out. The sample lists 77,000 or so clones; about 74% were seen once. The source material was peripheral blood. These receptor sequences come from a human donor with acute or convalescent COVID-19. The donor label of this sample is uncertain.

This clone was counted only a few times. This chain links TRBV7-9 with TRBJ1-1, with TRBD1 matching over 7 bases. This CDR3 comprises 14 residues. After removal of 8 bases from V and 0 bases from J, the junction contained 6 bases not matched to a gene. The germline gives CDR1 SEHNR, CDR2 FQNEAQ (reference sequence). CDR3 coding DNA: TGTGCCAGCGAGGACAGGAGTTTGAACACTGAAGCTTTCTTT. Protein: CASEDRSLNTEAFF.

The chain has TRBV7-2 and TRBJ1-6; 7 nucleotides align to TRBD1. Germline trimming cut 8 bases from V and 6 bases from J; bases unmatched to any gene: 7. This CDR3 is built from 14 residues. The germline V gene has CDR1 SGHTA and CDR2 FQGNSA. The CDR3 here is CASLSGTVNSPLHF. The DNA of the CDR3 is TGTGCCAGCCTATCCGGGACAGTTAATTCACCCCTCCACTTT.

CDR3 sequence: CASSLGEGYGYTF. The CDR3 DNA reads as TGCGCCAGCAGCTTGGGGGAGGGCTATGGCTACACCTTC. The V call is TRBV5-1, the J call TRBJ1-2, with D uncertain. The CDR3 has 13 amino acids. CDR1 is SGHRS, CDR2 YFSETQ, per germline. Trimming took 0 bases from V and 4 from J, leaving 7 bases between them.

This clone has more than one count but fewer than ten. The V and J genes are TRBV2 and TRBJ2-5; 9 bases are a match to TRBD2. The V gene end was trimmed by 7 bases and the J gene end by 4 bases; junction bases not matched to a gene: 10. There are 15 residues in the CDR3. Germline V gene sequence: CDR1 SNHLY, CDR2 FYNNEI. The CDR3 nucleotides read TGTGCCAGCACCCCTTCGAGTAGCGGGGGAGAGACCCAGTACTTC. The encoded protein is CASTPSSSGGETQYF. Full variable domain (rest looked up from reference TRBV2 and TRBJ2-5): EPEVTQTPSHQVTQMGQEVILRCVPISNHLYFYWYRQILGQKVEFLVSFYNNEISEKSEIFDDQFSVERPDGSNFTLKIRSTKLEDSAMYFCASTPSSSGGETQYFGPGTRLLVL.

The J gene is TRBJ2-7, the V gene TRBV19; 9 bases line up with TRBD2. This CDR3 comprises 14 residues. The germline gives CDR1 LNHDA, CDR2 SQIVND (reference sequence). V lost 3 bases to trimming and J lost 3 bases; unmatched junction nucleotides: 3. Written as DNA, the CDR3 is TGTGCCAGTAGTATTGGGACTAGCAGCTACGAGCAGTACTTC. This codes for CASSIGTSSYEQYF. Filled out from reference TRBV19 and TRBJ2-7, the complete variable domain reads DGGITQSPKYLFRKEGQNVTLSCEQNLNHDAMYWYRQDPGQGLRLIYYSQIVNDFQKGDIAEGYSVSREKKESFPLTVTSAQKNPTAFYLCASSIGTSSYEQYFGPGTRLTVT.

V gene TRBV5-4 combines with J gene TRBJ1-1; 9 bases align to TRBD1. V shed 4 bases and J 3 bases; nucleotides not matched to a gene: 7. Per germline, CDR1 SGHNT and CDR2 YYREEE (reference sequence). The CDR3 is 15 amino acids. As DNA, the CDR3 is TGTGCCAGCAGCCGTACAGGGGGCGGGGACACTGAAGCTTTCTTT. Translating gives CASSRTGGGDTEAFF.

The CDR3 region is CATSRGQVGDGYTF. CDR3 DNA sequence: TGTGCCACCAGCAGAGGACAGGTTGGGGATGGCTACACCTTC. The rearrangement joins TRBV15 to TRBJ1-2; maybe TRBD1 (6 bases). The CDR3 totals 14 residues. In germline, CDR1 is LNHNV, CDR2 YYDKDF (reference sequence). Trimming shortened V by 1 base and J by 6 bases, and 12 bases separated the two germline ends.

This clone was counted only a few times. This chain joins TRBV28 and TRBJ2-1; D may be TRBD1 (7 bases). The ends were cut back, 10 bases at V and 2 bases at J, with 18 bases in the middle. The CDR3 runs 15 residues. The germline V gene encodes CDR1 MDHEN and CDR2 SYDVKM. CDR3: CATGGSGAPYNEQFF. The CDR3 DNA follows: TGTGCCACAGGGGGATCGGGAGCACCCTACAATGAGCAGTTCTTC.

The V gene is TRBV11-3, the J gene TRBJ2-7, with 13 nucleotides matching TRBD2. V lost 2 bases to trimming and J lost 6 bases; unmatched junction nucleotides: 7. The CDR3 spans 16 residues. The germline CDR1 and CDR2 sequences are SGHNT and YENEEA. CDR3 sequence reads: CASSLQLAGGPIEQYF. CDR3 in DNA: TGTGCCAGCAGCTTACAACTAGCGGGAGGGCCCATCGAGCAGTACTTC.

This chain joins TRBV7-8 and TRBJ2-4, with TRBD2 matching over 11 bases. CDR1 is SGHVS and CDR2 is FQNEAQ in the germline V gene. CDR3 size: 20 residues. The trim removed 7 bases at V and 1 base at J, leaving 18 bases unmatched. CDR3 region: CASTLRGLAGGYGAKNIQYF. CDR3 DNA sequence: TGTGCCAGCACCCTAAGGGGGCTAGCGGGAGGATATGGGGCCAAAAACATTCAGTACTTC.

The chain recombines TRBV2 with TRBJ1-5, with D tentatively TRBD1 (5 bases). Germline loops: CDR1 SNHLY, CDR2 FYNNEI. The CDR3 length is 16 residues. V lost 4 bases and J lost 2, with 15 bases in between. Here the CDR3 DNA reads TGTGCCAGCAGTGCCCGGACGGGGGTTCGCAATCAGCCCCAGCATTTT. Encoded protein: CASSARTGVRNQPQHF. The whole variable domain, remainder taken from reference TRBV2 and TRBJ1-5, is EPEVTQTPSHQVTQMGQEVILRCVPISNHLYFYWYRQILGQKVEFLVSFYNNEISEKSEIFDDQFSVERPDGSNFTLKIRSTKLEDSAMYFCASSARTGVRNQPQHFGDGTRLSIL.

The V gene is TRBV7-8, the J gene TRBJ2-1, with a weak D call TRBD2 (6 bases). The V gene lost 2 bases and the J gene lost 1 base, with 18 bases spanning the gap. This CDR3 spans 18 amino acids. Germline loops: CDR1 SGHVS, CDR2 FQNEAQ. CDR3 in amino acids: CASSLRIGGGVSYNEQFF. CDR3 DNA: TGTGCCAGCAGCTTAAGGATCGGGGGTGGGGTTTCCTACAATGAGCAGTTCTTC.

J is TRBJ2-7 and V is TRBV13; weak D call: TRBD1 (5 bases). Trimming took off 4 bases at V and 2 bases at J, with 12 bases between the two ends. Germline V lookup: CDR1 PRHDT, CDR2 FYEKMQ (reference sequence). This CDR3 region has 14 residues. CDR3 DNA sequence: TGTGCCAGCAGCTATTCGGCAGGGCCCTACGAGCAGTACTTC. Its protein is CASSYSAGPYEQYF.

The CDR3 is CASSLTPDNRNEQFF. The CDR3 DNA sequence: TGTGCCAGCAGCCTGACCCCGGACAATAGGAATGAGCAGTTCTTC. This rearrangement joins TRBV7-2 to TRBJ2-1; possibly TRBD1 for D (5 bases). Trimming stripped 5 bases from V and 7 bases from J, with 18 bases between. The CDR3 contains 15 residues. Germline values: CDR1 SGHTA, CDR2 FQGNSA.

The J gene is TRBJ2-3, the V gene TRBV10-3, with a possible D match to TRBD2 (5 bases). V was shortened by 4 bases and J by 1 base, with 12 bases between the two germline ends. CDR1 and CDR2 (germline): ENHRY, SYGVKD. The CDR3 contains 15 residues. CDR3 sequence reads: CAISAGEGRTDTQYF. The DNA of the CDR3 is TGTGCCATCAGTGCCGGAGAGGGCCGCACAGATACGCAGTATTTT.